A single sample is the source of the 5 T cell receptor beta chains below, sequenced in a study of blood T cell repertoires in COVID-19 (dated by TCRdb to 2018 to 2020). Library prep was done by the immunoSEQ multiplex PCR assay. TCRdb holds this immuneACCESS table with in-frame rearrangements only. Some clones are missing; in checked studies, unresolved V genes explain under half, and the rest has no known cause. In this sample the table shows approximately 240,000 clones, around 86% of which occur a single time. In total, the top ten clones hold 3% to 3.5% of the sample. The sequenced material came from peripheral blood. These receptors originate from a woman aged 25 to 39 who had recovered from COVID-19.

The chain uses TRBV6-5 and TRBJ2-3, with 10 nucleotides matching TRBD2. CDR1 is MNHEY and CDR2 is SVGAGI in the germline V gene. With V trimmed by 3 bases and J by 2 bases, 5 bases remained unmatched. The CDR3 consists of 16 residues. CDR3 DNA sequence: TGTGCCAGCAGTTATTTTAGCGGGGGGCTCACAGATACGCAGTATTTT. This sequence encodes CASSYFSGGLTDTQYF.

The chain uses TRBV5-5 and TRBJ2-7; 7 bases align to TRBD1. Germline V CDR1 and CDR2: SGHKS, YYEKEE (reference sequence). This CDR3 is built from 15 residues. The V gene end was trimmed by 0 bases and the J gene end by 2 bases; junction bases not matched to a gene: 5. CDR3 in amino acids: CASSLGGTETYEQYF. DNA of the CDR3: TGTGCCAGCAGCTTGGGGGGGACAGAAACCTACGAGCAGTACTTC.

For the CDR3, the DNA is TGTGCCAGCAAAGTGGACGGGGGTTATGAGCAGTTCTTC. Translation gives CASKVDGGYEQFF. This chain uses TRBV12-3 or TRBV12-4 with TRBJ2-1; D possibly corresponds to TRBD2 (6 bases). The CDR3 covers 13 residues. The V and J ends lost 7 bases and 8 bases respectively, with 15 bases between them.

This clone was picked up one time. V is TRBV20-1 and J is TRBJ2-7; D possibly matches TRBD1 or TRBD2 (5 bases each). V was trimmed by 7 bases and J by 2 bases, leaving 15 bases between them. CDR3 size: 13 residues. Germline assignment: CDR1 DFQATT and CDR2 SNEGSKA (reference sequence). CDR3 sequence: CSVSEGQAYEQYF. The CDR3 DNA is TGCAGTGTAAGTGAGGGGCAGGCCTACGAGCAGTACTTC.

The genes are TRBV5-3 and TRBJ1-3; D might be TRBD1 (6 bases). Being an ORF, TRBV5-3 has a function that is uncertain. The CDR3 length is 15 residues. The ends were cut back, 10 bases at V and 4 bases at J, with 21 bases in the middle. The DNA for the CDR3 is TGTGCCTCGGTATGGGGGCAGACGCCGGGAAACACCATATATTTT. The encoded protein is CASVWGQTPGNTIYF.